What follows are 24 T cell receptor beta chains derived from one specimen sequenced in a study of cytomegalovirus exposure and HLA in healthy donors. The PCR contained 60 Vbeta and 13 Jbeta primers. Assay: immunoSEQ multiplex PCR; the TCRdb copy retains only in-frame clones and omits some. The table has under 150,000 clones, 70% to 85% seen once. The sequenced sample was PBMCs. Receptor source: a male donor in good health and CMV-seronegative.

The CDR3 DNA reads as TGTGCCAGCAGGTATTCCGCGAGCACCGGGGAGCTGTTTTTT. Translation gives CASRYSASTGELFF. The rearrangement links TRBV2 to TRBJ2-2, with unresolved D. The CDR3 is 14 residues long. The germline CDR1 and CDR2 sequences are SNHLY and FYNNEI. Trimming shortened V by 6 bases and J by 4 bases, and 12 bases separated the two germline ends.

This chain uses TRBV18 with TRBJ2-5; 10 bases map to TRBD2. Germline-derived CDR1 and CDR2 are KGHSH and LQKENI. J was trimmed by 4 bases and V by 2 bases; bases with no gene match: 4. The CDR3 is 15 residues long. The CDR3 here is CASSPTSGVGETQYF. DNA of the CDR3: TGTGCCAGCTCACCAACTAGCGGGGTTGGAGAGACCCAGTACTTC.

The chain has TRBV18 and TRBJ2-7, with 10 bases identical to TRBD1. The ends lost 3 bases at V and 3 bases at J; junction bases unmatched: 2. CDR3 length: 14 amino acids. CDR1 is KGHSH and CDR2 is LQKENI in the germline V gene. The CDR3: CASSPGTGVYEQYF. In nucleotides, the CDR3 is TGTGCCAGCTCACCCGGGACAGGGGTCTACGAGCAGTACTTC.

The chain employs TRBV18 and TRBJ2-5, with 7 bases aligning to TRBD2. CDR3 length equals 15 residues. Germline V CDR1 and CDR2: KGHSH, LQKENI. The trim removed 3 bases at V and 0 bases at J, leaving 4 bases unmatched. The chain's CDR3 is CASSPNGRYQETQYF. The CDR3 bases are TGTGCCAGCTCACCGAACGGGAGGTACCAAGAGACCCAGTACTTC.

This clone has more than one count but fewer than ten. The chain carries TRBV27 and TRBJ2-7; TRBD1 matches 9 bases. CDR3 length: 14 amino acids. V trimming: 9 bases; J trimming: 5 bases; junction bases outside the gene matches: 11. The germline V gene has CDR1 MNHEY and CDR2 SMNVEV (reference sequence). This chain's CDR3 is CASTLVQGAHEQYF. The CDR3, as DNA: TGTGCCAGTACTCTGGTACAGGGGGCCCACGAGCAGTACTTC.

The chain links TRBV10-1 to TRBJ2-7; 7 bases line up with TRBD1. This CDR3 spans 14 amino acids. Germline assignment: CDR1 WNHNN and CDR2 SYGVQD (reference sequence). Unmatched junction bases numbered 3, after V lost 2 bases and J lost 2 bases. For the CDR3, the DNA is TGCGCCAGCAGTGAGAACAGGGGTACCTACGAGCAGTACTTC. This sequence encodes CASSENRGTYEQYF.

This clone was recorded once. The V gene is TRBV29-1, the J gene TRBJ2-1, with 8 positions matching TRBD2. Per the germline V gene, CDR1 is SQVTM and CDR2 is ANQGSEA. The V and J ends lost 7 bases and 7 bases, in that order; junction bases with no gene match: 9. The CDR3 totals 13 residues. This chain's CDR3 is CSGLTSGRNEQFF. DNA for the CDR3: TGCAGCGGCCTCACTAGCGGAAGGAATGAGCAGTTCTTC.

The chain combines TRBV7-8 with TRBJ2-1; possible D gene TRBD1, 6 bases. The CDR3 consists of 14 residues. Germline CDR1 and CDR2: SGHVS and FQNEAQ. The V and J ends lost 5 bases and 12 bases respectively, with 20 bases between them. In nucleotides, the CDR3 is TGTGCCAGCAGCCCGCAGGGGCCCCACCCCCGGCAGTTCTTC. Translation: CASSPQGPHPRQFF.

This chain's CDR3 is CASSREGYNEQFF. CDR3 in DNA: TGTGCCAGCAGCCGGGAGGGGTACAATGAGCAGTTCTTC. This sequence joins TRBV4-2 and TRBJ2-1, with 7 positions matching TRBD2. V lost 4 bases, J lost 4 bases, and 1 base stayed unmatched. Germline V gene data show CDR1 as LGHNA and CDR2 as YNFKEQ. This CDR3 is built from 13 residues.

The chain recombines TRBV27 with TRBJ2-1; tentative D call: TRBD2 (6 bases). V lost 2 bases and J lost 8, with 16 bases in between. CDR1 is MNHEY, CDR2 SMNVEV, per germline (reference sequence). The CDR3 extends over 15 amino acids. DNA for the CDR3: TGTGCCAGCAGTTTAAATGCGGGATCGGATCATGAGCAGTTCTTC. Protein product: CASSLNAGSDHEQFF.

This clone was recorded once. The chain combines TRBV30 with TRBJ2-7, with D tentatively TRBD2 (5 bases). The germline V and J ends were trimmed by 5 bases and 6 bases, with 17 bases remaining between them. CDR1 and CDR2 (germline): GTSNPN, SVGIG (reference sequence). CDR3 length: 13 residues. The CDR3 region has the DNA TGTGCCTGGGGCCGGGAATACTCGGGCGAGCAGTACTTC. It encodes CAWGREYSGEQYF.

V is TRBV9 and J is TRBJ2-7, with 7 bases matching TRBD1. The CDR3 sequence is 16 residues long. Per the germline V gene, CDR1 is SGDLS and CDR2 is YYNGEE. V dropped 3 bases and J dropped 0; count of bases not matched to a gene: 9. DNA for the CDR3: TGTGCCAGCAGCGCGAGCGCCGGGACAGACTCCTACGAGCAGTACTTC. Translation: CASSASAGTDSYEQYF.

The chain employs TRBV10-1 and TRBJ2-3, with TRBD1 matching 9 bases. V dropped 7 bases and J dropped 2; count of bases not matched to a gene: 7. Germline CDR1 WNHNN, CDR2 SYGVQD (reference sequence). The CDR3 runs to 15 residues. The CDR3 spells CASTQGQGITDTQYF. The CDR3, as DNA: TGCGCCAGCACCCAGGGACAGGGAATCACAGATACGCAGTATTTT.

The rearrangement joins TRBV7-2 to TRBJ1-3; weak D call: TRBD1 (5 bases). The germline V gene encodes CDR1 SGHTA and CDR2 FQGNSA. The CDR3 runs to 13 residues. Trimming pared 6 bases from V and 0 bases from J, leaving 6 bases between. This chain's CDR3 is CASRDNSGNTIYF. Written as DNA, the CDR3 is TGTGCCAGCAGGGACAACTCTGGAAACACCATATATTTT.

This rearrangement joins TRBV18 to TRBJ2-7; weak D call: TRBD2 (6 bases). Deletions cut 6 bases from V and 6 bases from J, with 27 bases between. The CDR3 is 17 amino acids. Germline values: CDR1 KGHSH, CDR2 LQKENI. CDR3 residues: CASSPFDGRDSVAEQYF. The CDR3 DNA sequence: TGTGCCAGCTCTCCCTTTGACGGGCGGGACTCCGTTGCCGAGCAGTACTTC.

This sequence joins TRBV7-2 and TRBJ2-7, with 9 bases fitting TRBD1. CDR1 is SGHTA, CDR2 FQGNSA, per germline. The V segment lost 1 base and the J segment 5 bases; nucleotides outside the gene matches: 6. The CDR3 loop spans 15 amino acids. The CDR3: CASSLVARTGDEQYF. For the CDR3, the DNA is TGTGCCAGCAGCTTAGTCGCAAGGACAGGGGACGAGCAGTACTTC.

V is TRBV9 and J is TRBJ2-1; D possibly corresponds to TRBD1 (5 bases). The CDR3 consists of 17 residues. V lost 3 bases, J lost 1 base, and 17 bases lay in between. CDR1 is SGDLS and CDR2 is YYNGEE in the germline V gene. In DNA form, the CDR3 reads TGTGCCAGCAGCGGAGAACCAGCAGGGCTATCCTACAATGAGCAGTTCTTC. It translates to CASSGEPAGLSYNEQFF.

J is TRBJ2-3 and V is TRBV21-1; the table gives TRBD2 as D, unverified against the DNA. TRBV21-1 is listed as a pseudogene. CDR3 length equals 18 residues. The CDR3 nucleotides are TGTGCCAGCAGCACGGGGCGGGAGGTCCCAACCTGCACAGATACGCAGTATTTT. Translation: CASSTGREVPTCTDTQYF.

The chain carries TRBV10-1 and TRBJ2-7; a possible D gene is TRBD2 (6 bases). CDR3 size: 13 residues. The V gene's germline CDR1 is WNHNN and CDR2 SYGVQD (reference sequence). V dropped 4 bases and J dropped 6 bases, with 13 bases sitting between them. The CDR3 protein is CASSAGSGSEQYF. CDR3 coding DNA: TGCGCCAGCAGTGCTGGTAGCGGAAGCGAGCAGTACTTC.

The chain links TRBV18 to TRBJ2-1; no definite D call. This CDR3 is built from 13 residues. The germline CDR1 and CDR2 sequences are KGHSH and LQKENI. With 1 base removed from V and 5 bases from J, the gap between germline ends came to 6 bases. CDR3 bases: TGTGCCAGCTCACCACTTCAGGACAATGAGCAGTTCTTC. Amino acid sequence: CASSPLQDNEQFF.

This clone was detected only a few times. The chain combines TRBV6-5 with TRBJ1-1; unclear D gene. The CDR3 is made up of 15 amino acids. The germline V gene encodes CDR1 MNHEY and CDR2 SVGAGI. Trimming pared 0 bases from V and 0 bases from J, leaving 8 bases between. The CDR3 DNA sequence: TGTGCCAGCAGTTACTCCGGGAACCTGAACACTGAAGCTTTCTTT. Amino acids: CASSYSGNLNTEAFF.

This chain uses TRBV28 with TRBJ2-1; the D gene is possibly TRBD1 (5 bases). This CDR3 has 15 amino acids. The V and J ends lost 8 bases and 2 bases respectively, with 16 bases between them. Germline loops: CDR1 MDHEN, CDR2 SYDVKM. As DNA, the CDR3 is TGTGCCAGCTGTATCCCCCTAGGGGCCTACAATGAGCAGTTCTTC. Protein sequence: CASCIPLGAYNEQFF.

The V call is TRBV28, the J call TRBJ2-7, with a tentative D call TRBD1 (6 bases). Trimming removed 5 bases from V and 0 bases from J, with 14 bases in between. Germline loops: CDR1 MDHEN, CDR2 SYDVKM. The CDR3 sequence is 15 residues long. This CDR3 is CASSHRDTHSYEQYF. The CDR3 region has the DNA TGTGCCAGCAGTCACCGGGACACGCACTCCTACGAGCAGTACTTC.

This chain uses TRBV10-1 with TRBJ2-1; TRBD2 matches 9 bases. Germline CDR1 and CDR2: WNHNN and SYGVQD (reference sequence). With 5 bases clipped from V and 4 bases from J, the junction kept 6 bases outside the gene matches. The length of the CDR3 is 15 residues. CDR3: CASSLGTSRYNEQFF. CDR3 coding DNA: TGCGCCAGCAGTCTGGGGACTAGCCGTTACAATGAGCAGTTCTTC.